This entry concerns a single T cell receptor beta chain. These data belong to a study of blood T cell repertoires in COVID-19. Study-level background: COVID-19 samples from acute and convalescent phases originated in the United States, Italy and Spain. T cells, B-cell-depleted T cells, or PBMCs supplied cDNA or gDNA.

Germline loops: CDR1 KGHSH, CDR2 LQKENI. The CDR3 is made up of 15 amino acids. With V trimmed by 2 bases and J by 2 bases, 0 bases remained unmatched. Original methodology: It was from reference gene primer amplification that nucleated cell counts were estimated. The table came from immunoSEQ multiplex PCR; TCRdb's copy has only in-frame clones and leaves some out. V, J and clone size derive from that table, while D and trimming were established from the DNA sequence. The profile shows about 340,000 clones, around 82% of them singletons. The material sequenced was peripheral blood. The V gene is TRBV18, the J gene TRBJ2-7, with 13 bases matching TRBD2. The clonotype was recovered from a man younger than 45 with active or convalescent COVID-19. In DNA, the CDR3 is TGTGCCAGCTCACCAGGGACTAGCGGGACCTACGAGCAGTACTTC. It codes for CASSPGTSGTYEQYF.